This T cell receptor beta chain was identified during a study of T cell responses to AZD1222 COVID-19 vaccine. Broader study findings: Seropositivity was recorded at baseline in only a handful of AZD1222 recipients. It should be noted that donors were predominantly white British and more often female, and clonal diversity was possibly underestimated.

The data were produced by immunoSEQ multiplex PCR, yet TCRdb's version contains in-frame clones alone and is incomplete. The repertoire includes around 99,000 clones, about 90% of them detected once, and about 20% sits in the top ten. On this clone itself: The antigen remains undetermined.

Deletions cut 3 bases from V and 8 bases from J, with 17 bases between. The CDR3 runs 15 residues. In germline, CDR1 is DFQATT, CDR2 SNEGSKA (reference sequence). This TCR was sampled from an adult in good health. Sample: peripheral blood, taken on day 0 of AZD1222 vaccination. The chain links TRBV20-1 to TRBJ1-6; TRBD1 might be the D (6 bases). The CDR3, as DNA: TGCAGTGCTAGTAGAGGGGGGCGGGGCCATTCACCCCTCCACTTT. This sequence encodes CSASRGGRGHSPLHF.